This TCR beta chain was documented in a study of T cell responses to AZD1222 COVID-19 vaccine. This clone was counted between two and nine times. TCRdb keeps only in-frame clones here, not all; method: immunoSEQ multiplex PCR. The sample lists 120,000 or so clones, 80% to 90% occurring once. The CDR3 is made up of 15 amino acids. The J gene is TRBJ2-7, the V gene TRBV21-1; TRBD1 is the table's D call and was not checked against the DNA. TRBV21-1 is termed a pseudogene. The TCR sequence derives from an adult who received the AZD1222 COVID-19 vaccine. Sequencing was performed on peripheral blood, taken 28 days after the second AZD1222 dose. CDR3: CASIAPGQSTYEQYF. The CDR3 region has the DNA TGTGCCAGCATCGCCCCGGGACAGTCGACCTACGAGCAGTACTTC.